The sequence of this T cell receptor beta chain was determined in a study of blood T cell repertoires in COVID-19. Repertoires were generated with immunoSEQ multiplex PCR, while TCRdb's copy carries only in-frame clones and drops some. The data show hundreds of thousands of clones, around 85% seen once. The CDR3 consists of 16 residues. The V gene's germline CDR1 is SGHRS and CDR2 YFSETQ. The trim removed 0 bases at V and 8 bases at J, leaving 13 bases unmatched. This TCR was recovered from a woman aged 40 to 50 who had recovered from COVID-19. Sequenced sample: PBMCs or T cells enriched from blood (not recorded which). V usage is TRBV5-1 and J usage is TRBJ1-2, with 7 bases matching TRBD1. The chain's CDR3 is CASSLGTGPSGEGYTF. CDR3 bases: TGCGCCAGCAGCTTGGGGACAGGCCCCTCCGGTGAGGGCTACACCTTC.